This is a list of T cell receptor beta chains from one sample in a study of PD-1 blockade in mismatch repair-deficient tumors. The protocol was immunoSEQ multiplex PCR, while the TCRdb copy is restricted to in-frame clones and leaves out a portion. The sample lists approximately 120,000 clones, 86% occurring once. Sequencing was performed on peripheral blood, taken 44 weeks after starting pembrolizumab. Receptors originate from an adult with mismatch repair-deficient cancer. CDR3s include the opening cysteine and the closing phenylalanine or tryptophan.

>TRBJ2-7|TRBV4-3
CASSQDAGDSYEQYF
>TRBJ1-1|TRBV7-9
CASSGGRNTEAFF
>TRBJ2-7|TRBV4-3
CASSQGTGQYEQYF
>TRBJ1-1|TRBV7-2
CASSSQGGRTEAFF
>TRBJ2-2|TRBV11-2
CASSLEERPNTGELFF
>TRBJ2-7|TRBV19
CASSKGTYHYEQYF
>TRBJ2-4|TRBV11-2
CASRAAGRAKNIQYF
>TRBJ2-7|TRBV11-2
CASSLDGGLAGGISEQYF
>-|TRBV7-6
CASSPQTGLSSYEQYF
>TRBJ1-2|TRBV29-1
CSVDLADYYGYTF